The rows below give T cell receptor beta chains drawn from one sample of a study of T cell responses to AZD1222 COVID-19 vaccine. This table comes from immunoSEQ multiplex PCR, and its TCRdb copy is limited to in-frame clones, with some not included. Of 150,000 or so clones listed, roughly 91% are singletons. The sequences come from peripheral blood, collected on day 0 of AZD1222 vaccination. Receptor source: an adult in good health. CDR3s include the opening cysteine and the closing phenylalanine or tryptophan. Each record gives: CDR3 protein, D gene, CDR3 length, V gene, J gene. A D gene is named only where the DNA matches it firmly.

CDR3: CATIGDVENYGYTF
D: .
length: 14
V: TRBV10-3
J: TRBJ1-2

CDR3: CASSPGQTYEQYF
D: TRBD1
length: 13
V: TRBV19
J: TRBJ2-7

CDR3: CASSLVAGGSSPLHF
D: .
length: 15
V: TRBV7-6
J: TRBJ1-6

CDR3: CASSLGGSGQETQYF
D: .
length: 15
V: TRBV7-2
J: TRBJ2-5

CDR3: CASSTTGTGGSPLHF
D: TRBD1
length: 15
V: TRBV9
J: TRBJ1-6

CDR3: CASSLYRDGYTF
D: .
length: 12
V: TRBV5-1
J: TRBJ1-2

CDR3: CASSLGRTTDTQYF
D: .
length: 14
V: TRBV5-1
J: TRBJ2-3

CDR3: CASSEYPAGETQYF
D: .
length: 14
V: TRBV25-1
J: TRBJ2-5

CDR3: CASSRRDLQETQYF
D: .
length: 14
V: TRBV11-3
J: TRBJ2-5

CDR3: CASSPLVRDGNTIYF
D: .
length: 15
V: TRBV28
J: TRBJ1-3